Listed below are T cell receptor beta chains from one sample, sequenced in a study of cytomegalovirus exposure and HLA in healthy donors. Profiled with immunoSEQ multiplex PCR; TCRdb holds only in-frame clones, not every one. The sample includes roughly 100,000 clones, around 80% seen only once; the top ten take 5% to 6.5%. What was sequenced was PBMCs. These receptors originate from a man between 18 and 35 years old in good health and CMV-seronegative. Each CDR3 is given with its conserved first and last residue. A D gene is named only where the DNA matches it firmly. Clone size is not always given. Where it is, it says once, few, many or a class for expanded clones.

d_gene | len | j_gene | abundance | v_gene | CDR3nt | CDR3aa
- | 16 | TRBJ2-2 | - | TRBV5-5 | TGTGCCAGCAGCTCGCATATCAGGGCGGATACCGGGGAGCTGTTTTTT | CASSSHIRADTGELFF
- | 14 | TRBJ1-4 | - | TRBV5-4 | TGTGCCAGCAGCTTGAAACTAACTAATGAAAAACTGTTTTTT | CASSLKLTNEKLFF
TRBD1 | 11 | TRBJ1-6 | - | TRBV25-1 | TGTGCCAGCAGCCGGACAGGACCCCTCCACTTT | CASSRTGPLHF
- | 17 | TRBJ2-3 | - | TRBV30 | TGTGCCTGGAGTGTACCCCGACTAGTGCCCCCCACAGATACGCAGTATTTT | CAWSVPRLVPPTDTQYF
- | 18 | TRBJ2-4 | - | TRBV7-9 | TGTGCCAGCAGCCCGGGATACCCTGTCTCTCCAGCCAAAAACATTCAGTACTTC | CASSPGYPVSPAKNIQYF
TRBD1 | 13 | TRBJ1-2 | once | TRBV7-3 | TGTGCCAGCAGCGGAAGACAGGGGGGAGGGCACACCTTC | CASSGRQGGGHTF
- | 13 | TRBJ1-1 | few | TRBV6-1 | TGTGCCAGCTCGACAGGATTGAACACTGAAGCTTTCTTT | CASSTGLNTEAFF
TRBD1 | 14 | TRBJ1-2 | - | TRBV25-1 | TGTGCCAGCAGTGATTGGACAGGACGTATTGGCTACACCTTC | CASSDWTGRIGYTF
- | 13 | TRBJ2-5 | - | TRBV25-1 | TGTGCCAGCAGCGCTAATTGGGGCCAGACCCAGTACTTC | CASSANWGQTQYF
TRBD2 | 15 | TRBJ2-7 | - | TRBV6-5 | TGTGCCAGCAGTTACTTCACTAGCGGCAGTTACGAGCAGTACTTC | CASSYFTSGSYEQYF
- | 15 | TRBJ2-7 | - | TRBV6-1 | TGTGCCAGCAGTTTAAGGGAGGTCTACTCCTACGAGCAGTACTTC | CASSLREVYSYEQYF
- | 14 | TRBJ1-1 | - | TRBV5-1 | TGCGCCAGCACGCCCGGGGGGGCAAACACTGAAGCTTTCTTT | CASTPGGANTEAFF
TRBD2 | 16 | TRBJ2-1 | - | TRBV30 | TGTGCCTCCAGGCTCCACTTAGCGGGAGGGCCCGGAGAGCAGTTCTTC | CASRLHLAGGPGEQFF
- | 14 | TRBJ2-5 | - | TRBV5-1 | TGCGCCAGCAGCTTGGCCGGCGGGCAAGAGACCCAGTACTTC | CASSLAGGQETQYF
- | 15 | TRBJ2-2 | once | TRBV5-1 | TGCGCCAGCAGCTTAGCGGGCAAGAACACCGGGGAGCTGTTTTTT | CASSLAGKNTGELFF
- | 14 | TRBJ2-3 | - | TRBV7-2 | TGTGCCAGCAGCTCAGCCGGAGGCACAGATACGCAGTATTTT | CASSSAGGTDTQYF
TRBD1 | 15 | TRBJ2-7 | - | TRBV7-8 | TGTGCCAGCAGCTTAGCTAGACAGGGGTTCTACGAGCAGTACTTC | CASSLARQGFYEQYF
TRBD2 | 15 | TRBJ2-7 | - | TRBV5-1 | TGCGCCAGCAGCTTGGGGGGACTAGCGGGAGCCGAGCAGTACTTC | CASSLGGLAGAEQYF